The 13 T cell receptor beta chains below were found in one sample sequenced in a study of OX40 agonist ivuxolimab in advanced cancers. Repertoires were generated with immunoSEQ multiplex PCR, while TCRdb's copy carries only in-frame clones and drops some. Counted here are some 86,000 clones, around 82% occurring once; the ten biggest clones make up roughly 3.4%. The source material was CD4+ or CD8+ T cells sorted from blood, sampled in a trial of the OX40 agonist ivuxolimab. The receptors derive from an adult with an advanced solid tumor such as melanoma, head and neck, liver or kidney cancer.

The chain is built from TRBV27 and TRBJ2-2, with TRBD2 matching 8 bases. Germline assignment: CDR1 MNHEY and CDR2 SMNVEV (reference sequence). The CDR3 runs to 17 residues. V lost 2 bases and J lost 5; bases outside the gene matches: 10. The DNA for the CDR3 is TGTGCCAGCAGTTTAGAGGGCTCGCGGGAGGCGACCGGGGAGCTGTTTTTT. It translates to CASSLEGSREATGELFF.

This clone appeared a single time. CDR3 nucleotide sequence: TGTGCCAGCCTGGCGGGGGACGGACAAGAGACCCAGTACTTC. Protein sequence: CASLAGDGQETQYF. The gene calls are TRBV2 and TRBJ2-5; 7 bases map to TRBD2. The trim removed 8 bases at V and 2 bases at J, leaving 8 bases unmatched. The germline V gene has CDR1 SNHLY and CDR2 FYNNEI. The CDR3 is 14 residues long.

This chain links TRBV25-1 with TRBJ1-2; D not resolved. Germline V gives CDR1 MGHDK, CDR2 SYGVNS. V lost 1 base and J 1 base, leaving 7 bases between the germline ends. This CDR3 spans 14 amino acids. The CDR3 coding sequence is TGTGCCAGCAGTGAATTCGACGGTAACTATGGCTACACCTTC. Translation: CASSEFDGNYGYTF.

The chain recombines TRBV18 with TRBJ1-1, with a tentative D call TRBD1 (6 bases). Per the germline V gene, CDR1 is KGHSH and CDR2 is LQKENI. The CDR3 has 14 residues. V lost 2 bases to trimming and J lost 1 base, with 8 bases between them. The CDR3 bases are TGTGCCAGCTCACCAGCAGGGGCGAACACTGAAGCTTTCTTT. It yields the protein CASSPAGANTEAFF.

J is TRBJ2-1 and V is TRBV14, with 13 bases that match TRBD2. CDR1 and CDR2 from the germline V gene are SGHDN and FVKESK. The length of the CDR3 is 15 residues. The ends lost 4 bases at V and 4 bases at J; junction bases unmatched: 1. The CDR3 protein is CASSRTSGRYNEQFF. Here the CDR3 DNA reads TGTGCCAGCAGCCGGACTAGCGGGAGATACAATGAGCAGTTCTTC.

V and J are TRBV28 and TRBJ2-7; 8 bases match TRBD2. This CDR3 comprises 15 residues. V was pared by 5 bases and J by 10 bases, with 16 bases of the junction left unmatched. Looked up from germline, CDR1 is MDHEN and CDR2 is SYDVKM. CDR3 nucleotide sequence: TGTGCCAGCAGTACAGGGAGCGGGAGTTTTTGGAACCAGTACTTC. Amino acid sequence: CASSTGSGSFWNQYF.

This CDR3 is CASNPAGDEQYF. The DNA for the CDR3 is TGTGCCAGTAACCCCGCCGGGGATGAGCAGTACTTC. V usage is TRBV28 and J usage is TRBJ2-7, with a possible D match to TRBD2 (5 bases). V was trimmed by 9 bases and J by 7 bases, leaving 16 bases between them. Germline loops: CDR1 MDHEN, CDR2 SYDVKM. CDR3 length: 12 residues. Filled out from reference TRBV28 and TRBJ2-7, the complete variable domain reads DVKVTQSSRYLVKRTGEKVFLECVQDMDHENMFWYRQDPGLGLRLIYFSYDVKMKEKGDIPEGYSVSREKKERFSLILESASTNQTSMYLCASNPAGDEQYFGPGTRLTVT.

The chain carries TRBV30 and TRBJ2-1; D perhaps matches TRBD2 (5 bases). V was cut by 2 bases and J by 2 bases, with 13 bases left in between. The length of the CDR3 is 15 residues. Germline CDR1 GTSNPN, CDR2 SVGIG (reference sequence). CDR3 in DNA: TGTGCCTGGAGTCCCGGACTCTATACCTACAATGAGCAGTTCTTC. Translation: CAWSPGLYTYNEQFF.

This clone has a handful of counts. The V call is TRBV29-1, the J call TRBJ2-7; 8 nucleotides align to TRBD1. Germline trimming cut 4 bases from V and 7 bases from J; bases unmatched to any gene: 9. The CDR3 loop spans 13 amino acids. Germline V CDR1 and CDR2: SQVTM, ANQGSEA. The CDR3 region is CSVVAGGFQEQYF. The CDR3 bases are TGCAGCGTTGTGGCAGGGGGCTTTCAAGAGCAGTACTTC.

This rearrangement joins TRBV7-9 to TRBJ2-1; no clear D gene. The V and J ends lost 5 bases and 6 bases respectively, with 20 bases between them. CDR3 size: 16 residues. Germline CDR1 reads SEHNR; CDR2 reads FQNEAQ (reference sequence). The DNA for the CDR3 is TGTGCCAGCAGCCCCCGAAGCTCGATTCTGACCAATGAGCAGTTCTTC. Translated: CASSPRSSILTNEQFF.

The rearrangement uses TRBV18 and TRBJ2-1; a weak D match, TRBD2 (6 bases). CDR1 is KGHSH, CDR2 LQKENI, per germline. V was trimmed by 1 base and J by 10 bases, leaving 17 bases between them. This CDR3 has 15 amino acids. This chain's CDR3 is CASSPLLTPREEQFF. The CDR3 DNA reads as TGTGCCAGCTCACCACTACTTACTCCACGGGAGGAGCAGTTCTTC.

This chain connects TRBV9 to TRBJ2-5, with 10 bases matching TRBD2. The J call may be mistaken, given a closer DNA end match to TRBJ2-7. CDR3 length: 15 residues. From germline, CDR1 is SGDLS and CDR2 YYNGEE. The CDR3 spells CASSGTSGIMSEQYF. The DNA for the CDR3 is TGTGCCAGCAGCGGAACTAGCGGGATTATGAGCGAGCAGTACTTC.

The V gene is TRBV9, the J gene TRBJ1-6; TRBD1 matches at 8 bases. After removal of 0 bases from V and 5 bases from J, the junction contained 4 bases not matched to a gene. CDR3 length: 16 residues. Germline V gene lookup returns CDR1 SGDLS and CDR2 YYNGEE. The CDR3 spells CASSVGPQGDNSPLHF. In nucleotides, the CDR3 is TGTGCCAGCAGCGTAGGGCCACAGGGGGATAATTCACCCCTCCACTTT.